The next 4 T cell receptor beta chains were all read from a single sample in a study of blood T cell repertoires in COVID-19. Measured with immunoSEQ multiplex PCR; TCRdb has only the in-frame clones, and not every one. The sample lists roughly 220,000 clones, 88% occurring once. Input material: PBMCs or T cells enriched from blood (not recorded which). The receptors shown here come from a woman aged 50 to 60 with acute COVID-19.

The chain employs TRBV11-2 and TRBJ2-1; 13 bases map to TRBD2. The length of the CDR3 is 19 residues. V was pared by 0 bases and J by 3 bases, with 8 bases of the junction left unmatched. Germline values: CDR1 SGHAT, CDR2 FQNNGV. CDR3 nucleotides: TGTGCCAGCAGCTTAGAGGAGGGACTAGCGGGATCAAGCTACAATGAGCAGTTCTTC. Encoded protein: CASSLEEGLAGSSYNEQFF.

The chain employs TRBV6-5 and TRBJ2-7; D perhaps matches TRBD2 (6 bases). V gave up 11 bases and J gave up 3 bases, with 17 bases separating them. Germline CDR1 MNHEY, CDR2 SVGAGI. The CDR3 loop spans 13 amino acids. CDR3 DNA sequence: TGTGCCGTTACACCCGGGACTGGCTACGAGCAGTACTTC. Protein sequence: CAVTPGTGYEQYF.

The V and J genes are TRBV7-3 and TRBJ2-3, with TRBD2 matching 13 bases. CDR3 size: 16 residues. Germline values: CDR1 SGHTA, CDR2 FQGTGA. With 4 bases clipped from V and 3 bases from J, the junction kept 4 bases outside the gene matches. In DNA, the CDR3 is TGTGCCAGCAGCTCCGGACTAGCGGGAGTAACAGATACGCAGTATTTT. Translation: CASSSGLAGVTDTQYF.

J is TRBJ2-7 and V is TRBV6-5, with TRBD1 matching 7 bases. The CDR3 has 14 amino acids. The V segment lost 4 bases and the J segment 3 bases; nucleotides outside the gene matches: 6. The germline V gene encodes CDR1 MNHEY and CDR2 SVGAGI. CDR3 sequence reads: CASSSRDSFYEQYF. The CDR3 nucleotides read TGTGCCAGCAGTTCCCGGGACAGCTTCTACGAGCAGTACTTC.